This T cell receptor (beta chain) was documented in a study of T cells in women clearing cervical HPV infection. The study, taken as a whole, reports: Associations may precede or follow infection; HPV-specific or memory T cells were not isolated. TRBV6-7 abundance was lower in cases than controls (roughly 0.11% versus 0.16%). Cases and controls were distinguished at AUC 0.83 by richness and V genes.

With regard to this clone: Antigen specificity is unknown. The observed sequence ends 3 residues before the CDR3 terminus, with the missing tail filled in from the germline J gene.

Method: immunoSEQ multiplex PCR; TCRdb's copy keeps in-frame clones and lacks some. Its table lists approximately 16,000 clones. Dot-blot hybridization genotyped cervical HPV amplified with MY09/MY11 PCR. The junction had 5 bases not matched to a gene; V was cut back by 0 bases and J by 5 bases. This CDR3 is built from 15 residues. Germline values: CDR1 SGHTS, CDR2 YDEGEE. The specimen sequenced was blood buffy coat. The V and J genes are TRBV5-8 and TRBJ1-5; TRBD1 matches 7 bases. This receptor was obtained from a woman between 18 and 70 years old with a cervical HPV16 infection that either progressed to CIN3+ or cleared (not recorded which). Here the CDR3 reads CASSLVGQIHQPQHF. Partial CDR3 DNA: TGTGCCAGCAGCTTGGTGGGACAGATCCATCAGCCC.